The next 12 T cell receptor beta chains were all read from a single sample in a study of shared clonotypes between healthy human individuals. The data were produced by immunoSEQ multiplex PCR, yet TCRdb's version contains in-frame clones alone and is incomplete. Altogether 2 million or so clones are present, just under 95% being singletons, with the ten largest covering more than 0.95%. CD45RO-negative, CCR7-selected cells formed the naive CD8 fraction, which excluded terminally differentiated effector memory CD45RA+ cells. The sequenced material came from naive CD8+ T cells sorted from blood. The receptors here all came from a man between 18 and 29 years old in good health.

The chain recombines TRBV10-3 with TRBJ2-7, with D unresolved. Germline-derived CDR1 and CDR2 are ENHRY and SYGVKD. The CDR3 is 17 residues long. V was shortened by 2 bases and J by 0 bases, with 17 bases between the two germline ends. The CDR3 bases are TGTGCCATCAGTGAGGTTTTTGACGGCCCTAGCTCCTACGAGCAGTACTTC. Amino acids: CAISEVFDGPSSYEQYF.

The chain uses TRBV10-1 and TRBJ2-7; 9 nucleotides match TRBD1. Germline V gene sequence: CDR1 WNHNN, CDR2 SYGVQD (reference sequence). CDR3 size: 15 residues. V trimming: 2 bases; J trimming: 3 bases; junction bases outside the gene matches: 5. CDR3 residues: CASSERTGGLYEQYF. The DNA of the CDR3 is TGCGCCAGCAGTGAGAGAACAGGGGGCCTCTACGAGCAGTACTTC.

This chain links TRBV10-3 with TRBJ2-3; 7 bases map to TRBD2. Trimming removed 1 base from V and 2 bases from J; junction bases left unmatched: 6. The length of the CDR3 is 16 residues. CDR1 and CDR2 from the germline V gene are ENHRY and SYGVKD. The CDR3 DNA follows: TGTGCCATCAGTGAGTTGGCCCTAGCGGCCACAGATACGCAGTATTTT. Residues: CAISELALAATDTQYF.

The CDR3 nucleotides are TGTGCCAGCAGCTTAATCCCCCCAGGGGGTGAGGGGGAGACCCAGTACTTC. It specifies CASSLIPPGGEGETQYF. V gene TRBV11-2 combines with J gene TRBJ2-5, with 7 bases lining up with TRBD1. There are 17 residues in the CDR3. CDR1 SGHAT and CDR2 FQNNGV come from the germline V gene. V gave up 2 bases and J gave up 5 bases; unmatched junction bases: 14. The variable domain in full, completed from reference TRBV11-2 and TRBJ2-5, reads EAGVAQSPRYKIIEKRQSVAFWCNPISGHATLYWYQQILGQGPKLLIQFQNNGVVDDSQLPKDRFSAERLKGVDSTLKIQPAKLEDSAVYLCASSLIPPGGEGETQYFGPGTRLLVL.

As DNA, the CDR3 is TGTGCCAGCAGCTCCACAGGGTTCCCAGATACGCAGTATTTT. Protein sequence: CASSSTGFPDTQYF. The chain is built from TRBV7-9 and TRBJ2-3, with a weak D call TRBD1 (6 bases). The V gene's germline CDR1 is SEHNR and CDR2 FQNEAQ (reference sequence). This CDR3 spans 14 amino acids. Deletions cut 4 bases from V and 4 bases from J, with 12 bases between.

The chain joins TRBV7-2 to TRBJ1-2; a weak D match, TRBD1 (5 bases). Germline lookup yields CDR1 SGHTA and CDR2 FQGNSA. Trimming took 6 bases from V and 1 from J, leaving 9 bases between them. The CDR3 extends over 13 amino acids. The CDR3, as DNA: TGTGCCAGCAGACCCCAGGGTAACTATGGCTACACCTTC. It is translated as CASRPQGNYGYTF. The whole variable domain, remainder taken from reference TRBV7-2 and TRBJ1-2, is GAGVSQSPSNKVTEKGKDVELRCDPISGHTALYWYRQSLGQGLEFLIYFQGNSAPDKSGLPSDRFSAERTGGSVSTLTIQRTQQEDSAVYLCASRPQGNYGYTFGSGTRLTVV.

The CDR3 DNA reads TGTGCCAGCAGCTCAGGGGTAGGACATTCGGGAGCTTTCTTT. It specifies CASSSGVGHSGAFF. The V gene is TRBV7-9, the J gene TRBJ1-1; perhaps TRBD1 as D (6 bases). V was cut by 4 bases and J by 10 bases, with 19 bases left in between. From germline, CDR1 is SEHNR and CDR2 FQNEAQ (reference sequence). This CDR3 spans 14 amino acids.

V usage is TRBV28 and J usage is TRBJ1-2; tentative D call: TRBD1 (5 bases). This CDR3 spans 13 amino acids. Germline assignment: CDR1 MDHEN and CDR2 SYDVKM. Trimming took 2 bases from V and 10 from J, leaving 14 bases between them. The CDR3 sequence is CASSLTTVQDYTF. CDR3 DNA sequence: TGTGCCAGCAGTTTAACCACAGTACAGGACTACACCTTC.

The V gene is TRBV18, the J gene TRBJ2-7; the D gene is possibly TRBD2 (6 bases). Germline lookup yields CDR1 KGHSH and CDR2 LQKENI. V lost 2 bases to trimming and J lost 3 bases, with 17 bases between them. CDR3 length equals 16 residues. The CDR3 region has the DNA TGTGCCAGCTCACCATTAGGGCAGGGCGGGAACTACGAGCAGTACTTC. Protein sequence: CASSPLGQGGNYEQYF.

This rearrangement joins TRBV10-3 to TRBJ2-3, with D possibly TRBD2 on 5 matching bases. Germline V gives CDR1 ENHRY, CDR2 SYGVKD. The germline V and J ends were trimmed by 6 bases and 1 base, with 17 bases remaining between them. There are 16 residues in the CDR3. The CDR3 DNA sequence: TGTGCCATCAGGGATGAGGGAGCCGTGGGCACAGATACGCAGTATTTT. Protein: CAIRDEGAVGTDTQYF.

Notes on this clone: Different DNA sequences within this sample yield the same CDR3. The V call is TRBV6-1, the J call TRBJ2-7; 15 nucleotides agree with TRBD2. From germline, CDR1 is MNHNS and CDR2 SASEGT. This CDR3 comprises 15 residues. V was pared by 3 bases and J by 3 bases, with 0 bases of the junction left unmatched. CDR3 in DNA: TGTGCCAGCAGTGAGGGACTAGCGGGGGGCTACGAGCAGTACTTC. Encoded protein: CASSEGLAGGYEQYF.

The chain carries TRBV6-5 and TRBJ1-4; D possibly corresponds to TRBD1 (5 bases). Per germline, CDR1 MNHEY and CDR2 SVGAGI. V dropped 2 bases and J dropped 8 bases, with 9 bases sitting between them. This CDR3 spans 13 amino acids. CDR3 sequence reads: CASSYRDGEKLFF. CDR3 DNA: TGTGCCAGCAGTTACAGGGACGGGGAAAAACTGTTTTTT.